The rows below give T cell receptor beta chains drawn from one sample of a study of cytomegalovirus exposure and HLA in healthy donors. Libraries were prepared by immunoSEQ multiplex PCR; TCRdb keeps only in-frame clonotypes and omits some of them. The sample lists around 150,000 clones, about 9.2% seen once, with 6.5% to 9% in the top ten. The source material was PBMCs. These receptors all stem from a woman in her 40s in good health and CMV-seropositive. CDR3s include the opening cysteine and the closing phenylalanine or tryptophan. Each record gives: clone size, CDR3 length, J gene, D gene, V gene, CDR3 DNA, CDR3 protein. D genes are given only for firm matches. Rows give clone size only sometimes, using once, few, many, or a class for an expanded clone.

few | 13 | TRBJ2-7 | TRBD1 | TRBV18 | TGTGCCAGCTCGTGGACAGGGACGAACGAGCAGTACTTC | CASSWTGTNEQYF
few | 13 | TRBJ1-1 | . | TRBV6-5 | TGTGCCAGCAGTTCTGTCTCGCGCACTGAAGCTTTCTTT | CASSSVSRTEAFF
few | 10 | TRBJ1-2 | . | TRBV28 | TGTGCCAGCGGTGCGAGGGGCTACACCTTC | CASGARGYTF
. | 15 | TRBJ2-2 | . | TRBV9 | TGTGCCAGCAGCGAGGCAGGAAAAAACACCGGGGAGCTGTTTTTT | CASSEAGKNTGELFF
. | 15 | TRBJ2-7 | TRBD1 | TRBV5-6 | TGTGCCAGCAGTTTTGGGACAGACCTTTCCTACGAGCAGTACTTC | CASSFGTDLSYEQYF
few | 13 | TRBJ1-1 | . | TRBV5-8 | TGTGCCAGCAGCTTGGTCAGGAACACTGAAGCTTTCTTT | CASSLVRNTEAFF
. | 16 | TRBJ2-2 | TRBD1 | TRBV5-1 | TGCGCCAGCAGCCCTCGGACAGGTTCGAACACCGGGGAGCTGTTTTTT | CASSPRTGSNTGELFF
. | 16 | TRBJ1-5 | . | TRBV15 | TGTGCCACTGCCGTTGGTTACAGAGGGGGAAATCAGCCCCAGCATTTT | CATAVGYRGGNQPQHF
few | 15 | TRBJ1-6 | . | TRBV5-4 | TGTGCCAGCAGCTTGGAGTCTTTCAGCGGTTCACCCCTCCACTTT | CASSLESFSGSPLHF
few | 15 | TRBJ2-7 | . | TRBV11-3 | TGTGCCAGCAGCTCCCACGGGAGTAAGAACTACGAGCAGTACTTC | CASSSHGSKNYEQYF
. | 15 | TRBJ2-5 | TRBD1 | TRBV6-6 | TGTGCCAGCAGGTCGGGACAGGGGGCACCAGAGACCCAGTACTTC | CASRSGQGAPETQYF
few | 14 | TRBJ2-7 | . | TRBV2 | TGTGCCAGCAGTTATGACAGGCAAGCCTACGAGCAGTACTTC | CASSYDRQAYEQYF
few | 16 | TRBJ2-7 | TRBD1 | TRBV2 | TGTGCCAGCAGTGCTCCACCGGGACAGATTTCCTACGAGCAGTACTTC | CASSAPPGQISYEQYF
. | 16 | TRBJ2-4 | . | TRBV14 | TGTGCCAGCAGCCAAGAAAGGAGTTTAGGCAAAAACATTCAGTACTTC | CASSQERSLGKNIQYF
few | 14 | TRBJ1-6 | TRBD1 | TRBV2 | TGTGCCACCCGGACAGGGGGCTTACGTTCACCCCTCCACTTT | CATRTGGLRSPLHF
. | 15 | TRBJ2-6 | TRBD1 | TRBV19 | TGTGCCAGTAGTTCACAGGGGGCCGGGGCCAACGTCCTGACTTTC | CASSSQGAGANVLTF